These 11 T cell receptor beta chains originate from one sample sequenced in a study of T cell responses to AZD1222 COVID-19 vaccine. TCRdb keeps only in-frame clones here, not all; method: immunoSEQ multiplex PCR. The profile shows about 110,000 clones, over 80% of them singletons. Here the sequenced sample was peripheral blood, taken on day 0 of AZD1222 vaccination. The source of these receptors is an adult in good health.

The chain combines TRBV5-1 with TRBJ2-7; 8 bases line up with TRBD2. This CDR3 comprises 13 residues. V lost 4 bases, J lost 2 bases, and 2 bases stayed unmatched. Germline-derived CDR1 and CDR2 are SGHRS and YFSETQ. CDR3 sequence: CASSRRGAYEQYF. DNA of the CDR3: TGCGCCAGCAGCCGGCGGGGGGCCTACGAGCAGTACTTC.

The gene calls are TRBV29-1 and TRBJ2-5, with D perhaps matching TRBD1 or TRBD2 (5 bases each). V lost 6 bases, J lost 1 base, and 15 bases lay in between. Per germline, CDR1 SQVTM and CDR2 ANQGSEA. CDR3 length equals 14 residues. The CDR3 sequence: CSVARMGPQETQYF. Written as DNA, the CDR3 is TGCAGCGTCGCCCGCATGGGACCCCAAGAGACCCAGTACTTC.

V usage is TRBV4-1 and J usage is TRBJ2-3, with D tentatively TRBD1 or TRBD2 (5 bases each). The V gene's germline CDR1 is MGHRA and CDR2 YSYEKL. The CDR3 sequence is 15 residues long. Trimming pared 0 bases from V and 3 bases from J, leaving 10 bases between. As DNA, the CDR3 is TGCGCCAGCAGCCAAGAGTGGGGGTTGACAGATACGCAGTATTTT. Translating it yields CASSQEWGLTDTQYF.

The rearrangement links TRBV21-1 to TRBJ1-6; the DNA was not compared with TRBD1, the D call given in the table. TRBV21-1 is classified as a pseudogene. The CDR3 is 13 amino acids. Here the CDR3 DNA reads TGTGCCAGCAGCAAGGACAGTGGTTCACCCCTCCACTTT. The encoded protein is CASSKDSGSPLHF.

The chain employs TRBV5-6 and TRBJ1-4, with TRBD1 identical over 7 bases. This CDR3 contains 17 residues. The V gene's germline CDR1 is SGHDT and CDR2 YYEEEE. After removal of 3 bases from V and 0 bases from J, the junction contained 8 bases not matched to a gene. The CDR3 protein is CASSYRDSPTTNEKLFF. The CDR3 DNA follows: TGTGCCAGCAGCTACCGGGACAGTCCTACAACTAATGAAAAACTGTTTTTT.

V and J are TRBV28 and TRBJ2-7; weak D call: TRBD1 (7 bases). The V and J ends lost 10 bases and 0 bases respectively, with 16 bases between them. CDR1 is MDHEN, CDR2 SYDVKM, per germline. The CDR3 is 14 residues long. CDR3 DNA sequence: TGTGCCATCTCCCAGGGGGGCAGCTCCTACGAGCAGTACTTC. Amino acid sequence: CAISQGGSSYEQYF.

V usage is TRBV27 and J usage is TRBJ1-2; D uncertain. Looked up from germline, CDR1 is MNHEY and CDR2 is SMNVEV (reference sequence). The CDR3 runs to 16 residues. Trimming removed 0 bases at V and 4 bases at J, with 15 bases between. CDR3 amino acids: CASSLSRPSTAYGYTF. The CDR3 nucleotides read TGTGCCAGCAGTTTATCGAGGCCCAGCACGGCCTATGGCTACACCTTC.

The chain combines TRBV11-1 with TRBJ1-1; D ambiguous. Germline CDR1 reads SGHAT; CDR2 reads FQDESV (reference sequence). CDR3 length equals 14 residues. Trimming took 5 bases from V and 4 from J, leaving 14 bases between them. In DNA, the CDR3 is TGTGCCAGCAGCGTTACGACGGAAGGCACTGAAGCTTTCTTT. Protein: CASSVTTEGTEAFF. Variable domain in full (rest from reference TRBV11-1 and TRBJ1-1): EAEVAQSPRYKITEKSQAVAFWCDPISGHATLYWYRQILGQGPELLVQFQDESVVDDSQLPKDRFSAERLKGVDSTLKIQPAELGDSAMYLCASSVTTEGTEAFFGQGTRLTVV.

This chain links TRBV5-1 with TRBJ2-3; the match to TRBD2 covers 11 bases. The CDR3 consists of 19 residues. The V gene's germline CDR1 is SGHRS and CDR2 YFSETQ. V lost 1 base, J lost 0 bases, and 10 bases stayed unmatched. In DNA, the CDR3 is TGCGCCAGCAGCTTGCTAGCGGGGGGCGTATCAACTAGCACAGATACGCAGTATTTT. This gives the protein CASSLLAGGVSTSTDTQYF.

This clone was counted a few times. The chain carries TRBV10-2 and TRBJ1-3; possible D gene TRBD1, 5 bases. Trimming stripped 6 bases from V and 1 base from J, with 7 bases between. The CDR3 extends over 13 amino acids. The germline gives CDR1 WSHSY, CDR2 SAAADI. CDR3 protein: CASSRQSGNTIYF. The CDR3 nucleotides read TGCGCCAGCAGCAGACAGTCTGGAAACACCATATATTTT.

This chain links TRBV18 with TRBJ2-3; 9 bases agree with TRBD1. Unmatched junction bases numbered 5, after V lost 6 bases and J lost 4 bases. CDR1 and CDR2 (germline): KGHSH, LQKENI. The CDR3 loop spans 14 amino acids. CDR3 protein: CASSPGQGPDTQYF. In DNA, the CDR3 is TGTGCCAGCTCGCCGGGACAGGGCCCAGATACGCAGTATTTT.